Listed below are T cell receptor beta chains from one sample, sequenced in a study of T cells in Graves' hyperthyroidism and ophthalmopathy. TCRdb fed the multiplex PCR reads into MiXCR, producing one record per CDR3 protein. The table has some 350,000 distinct CDR3 sequences, 12% to 15% seen once. The material sequenced was blood. These receptors all come from a woman between 40 and 50 years old with Graves' ophthalmopathy. Each CDR3 is given with its conserved first and last residue. A D gene is named only where the DNA matches it firmly. Clone size, where shown, is once, few, many, or a class for clones that have expanded.

>TRBV24-1|.|TRBJ2-1|many
TGTGCCACCAGCAATACAGGGCCCATCTACAATGAGCAGTTCTTC
CATSNTGPIYNEQFF
>TRBV6-5|.|TRBJ1-1|many
TGTGCCAGCAGTTACACGAGACAGGTCACTGAAGCTTTCTTT
CASSYTRQVTEAFF
>TRBV2|.|TRBJ2-3|many
TGTGCCAGCTACCGTACAGGGACCACCACAGATACGCAGTATTTT
CASYRTGTTTDTQYF
>TRBV7-2|.|TRBJ1-4|.
TGTGCCAGCAGGACGCAAACTGATGAAAAACTGTTTTTT
CASRTQTDEKLFF
>TRBV29-1|.|TRBJ2-5|many
TGCAGCGTTACCGGAGGGCCGGGGGAGACCCAGTACTTC
CSVTGGPGETQYF
>TRBV6-1|.|TRBJ1-4|few
TGTGCCAGCAGGGCCAGGTCCCCCGCTTCAACTAATGAAAAACTGTTTTTT
CASRARSPASTNEKLFF
>TRBV7-8|.|TRBJ1-1|many
TGTGCCAGCAGCTTAGTAGGGGAAACTGAAGCTTTCTTT
CASSLVGETEAFF
>TRBV13|TRBD2|TRBJ2-3|many
TGTGCCAGCAGCTTAGGCCTCAGCGGGAGATCAACAGATACGCAGTATTTT
CASSLGLSGRSTDTQYF
>TRBV3-1|.|TRBJ1-4|few
TGTGCCAGCAGCCCGTATGGCAGGGGTGGAGCTGAAAAACTGTTTTTT
CASSPYGRGGAEKLFF
>TRBV2|.|TRBJ1-2|few
TGTGCCAGCATCCCCGTGGCGAACTATGGCTACACCTTC
CASIPVANYGYTF
>TRBV5-1|.|TRBJ1-2|few
TGCGCCAGCAGCTTGGGGGCAGCAAACTATGGCTACACCTTC
CASSLGAANYGYTF
>TRBV5-1|.|TRBJ1-3|.
TGCGCCAGCAGCGAGGGGACTCTTGGAAACACCATATATTTT
CASSEGTLGNTIYF
>TRBV15|TRBD1|TRBJ1-5|many
TGTGCCACCAGTTTCCAGGGGGGCAATCAGCCCCAGCATTTT
CATSFQGGNQPQHF
>TRBV27|.|TRBJ2-7|.
TGTGCCAGCAGTTTACGGCGAGGCAGTCCCTACGAGCAGTACTTC
CASSLRRGSPYEQYF
>TRBV4-1|.|TRBJ1-1|.
TGCGCCAGCAGCCGGGGACACGGGAACACTGAAGCTTTCTTT
CASSRGHGNTEAFF
>TRBV6-1|TRBD2|TRBJ2-5|many
TGTGCCAGCAGCTTGACTAGCGGGGTCCGGGAAACCCAGTACTTC
CASSLTSGVRETQYF
>TRBV19|.|TRBJ1-2|.
TGTGCCAGTAACCGCCCCGCAGCCGGCTATGGCTACACCTTC
CASNRPAAGYGYTF
>TRBV12-3/TRBV12-4|TRBD1|TRBJ1-3|many
TGTGCCAGCAGTAATGGACAGGGGGCTGGAAACACCATATATTTT
CASSNGQGAGNTIYF
>TRBV7-2|TRBD2|TRBJ2-7|many
TGTGCCAGCAGCTTAATCACTAGCGGGTACGAGCAGTACTTC
CASSLITSGYEQYF
>TRBV2|.|TRBJ2-3|many
TGTGCCGGAGACTGGAGCAGTGTCGGTGATACGCAGTATTTT
CAGDWSSVGDTQYF
>TRBV5-1|TRBD1|TRBJ2-5|few
TGCGCCAGCAGCTTGGATGGGACAGGGGAAGAGACCCAGTACTTC
CASSLDGTGEETQYF
>TRBV19|TRBD2|TRBJ2-1|few
TGTGCCAGTAGTATAGTAGGAGGAGTAGCGGGGGGGCCTTACAATGAGCAGTTCTTC
CASSIVGGVAGGPYNEQFF
>TRBV20-1|TRBD2|TRBJ2-1|many
TGCAGTGCTAACCCCCTACCAGGTAGCGGGAGTAGAAATGAGCAGTTCTTC
CSANPLPGSGSRNEQFF
>TRBV2|.|TRBJ2-1|.
TGTGCCAGCAGTGAAGCCGGACCAGGAAAGCGCTACAATGAGCAGTTCTTC
CASSEAGPGKRYNEQFF
>TRBV2|TRBD1|TRBJ1-2|many
TGTGCCAGCAGTGTGGACAGGGAGACCTATGGCTACACCTTC
CASSVDRETYGYTF
>TRBV5-1|.|TRBJ2-4|.
TGCGCCAGCAGCTCGTCTGCGTTAGCCAAAAACATTCAGTACTTC
CASSSSALAKNIQYF
>TRBV6-5|TRBD2|TRBJ2-2|few
TGTGCCAGCAGTTACCCCGGGAGCGGGAGTCCCGGGGAGCTGTTTTTT
CASSYPGSGSPGELFF
>TRBV10-3|.|TRBJ2-2|many
TGTGCCATCACCACACCTTACACCGGGGAGCTGTTTTTT
CAITTPYTGELFF
>TRBV7-8|.|TRBJ1-2|many
TGTGCCAGCAGCCGGGGTTATGGCTACACCTTC
CASSRGYGYTF
>TRBV7-9|TRBD2|TRBJ2-3|.
TGTGCCAGCAGCATTAGCGGGAGTAGCACAGATACGCAGTATTTT
CASSISGSSTDTQYF
>TRBV10-3|.|TRBJ2-3|few
TGTGCCATCAGTGAGTCGGAGACGGCCACAGATACGCAGTATTTT
CAISESETATDTQYF
>TRBV12-5|.|TRBJ1-2|many
TGTGCTAGTGGTTTTTACTCCGAGGGAGCTCCTAACTATGGCTACACCTTC
CASGFYSEGAPNYGYTF
>TRBV2|TRBD2|TRBJ2-7|.
TGTGCCGGCAGCGCGGGGGGGACCTACGAGCAGTACTTC
CAGSAGGTYEQYF
>TRBV29-1|.|TRBJ2-7|few
TGCAGCGTTTCGTCCGGGACGGTTAGCTCCTACGAGCAGTACTTC
CSVSSGTVSSYEQYF
>TRBV19|TRBD1|TRBJ1-5|many
TGTGCCAGTAGTATATCCCGGTGGGAAGGGACAGGGTTTAGCAATCAGCCCCAGCATTTT
CASSISRWEGTGFSNQPQHF
>TRBV7-6|TRBD2|TRBJ2-6|few
TGTGCCAGCAGCTTAGCTATTAGCGGGGCTCTTCCGATTACTGGGGCCAACGTCCTGACTTTC
CASSLAISGALPITGANVLTF
>TRBV28|.|TRBJ1-2|many
TGTGCCAGCAGTACCCCAGACAGAGCCTCTAACTATGGCTACACCTTC
CASSTPDRASNYGYTF
>TRBV7-6|TRBD2|TRBJ2-1|many
TGTGCCAGCAGCTTAGGCGGGAGGGGCTGGAATGAGCAGTTCTTC
CASSLGGRGWNEQFF
>TRBV6-2/TRBV6-3|.|TRBJ2-1|many
TGTGCCAGCCGTTCCCTTGGGCAGGGGCAGTTCTTC
CASRSLGQGQFF
>TRBV20-1|.|TRBJ1-2|many
TGCAGTGCTAGGGGGGGGCTAGGCTATGGCTACACCTTC
CSARGGLGYGYTF
>TRBV4-1|.|TRBJ1-2|few
TGCGCCAGCAGCCAAGATCTAGGGACCAGCTATGGCTACACCTTC
CASSQDLGTSYGYTF
>TRBV19|.|TRBJ1-1|many
TGTGCCAGTGCCATCAGGTCAAACACTGAAGCTTTCTTT
CASAIRSNTEAFF
>TRBV27|.|TRBJ2-2|many
TGTGCCAGCAGTCCCCATAGAATGCTTAACACCGGGGAGCTGTTTTTT
CASSPHRMLNTGELFF
>TRBV20-1|TRBD1|TRBJ1-6|many
TGCAGTGCTAGTACAACAGGGGGCGTAAATTCACCCCTCCACTTT
CSASTTGGVNSPLHF
>TRBV3-1|TRBD1|TRBJ1-5|many
TGTGCCAGCAGCCTGGGGACAGGAAGTAGTCAGCCCCAGCATTTT
CASSLGTGSSQPQHF
>TRBV20-1|.|TRBJ2-1|.
TGCAGTGCTTTAGGACGGAATGAGCAGTTCTTC
CSALGRNEQFF
>TRBV13|TRBD2|TRBJ2-7|few
TGTGCCAGCAGCCTAACTAGCGTCACAAACGAGCAGTACTTC
CASSLTSVTNEQYF
>TRBV10-3|TRBD1|TRBJ2-1|.
TGTGCCATCAGTGGAGGACAGGGGTATGTTAATGAGCAGTTCTTC
CAISGGQGYVNEQFF
>TRBV12-3/TRBV12-4|.|TRBJ2-1|few
TGTGCCAGCAGCCCCGCGACGGTCCAGTTCTTC
CASSPATVQFF
>TRBV10-3|.|TRBJ2-2|few
TGTGCCATCAGTGAAGTGGCGGCGAACACCGGGGAGCTGTTTTTT
CAISEVAANTGELFF
>TRBV3-1|TRBD2|TRBJ2-1|.
TGTGCCAGCAGCCAAGATCGAGCGGGGGCCAGGAATGAGCAGTTCTTC
CASSQDRAGARNEQFF
>TRBV6-1|TRBD1|TRBJ1-1|many
TGTGCCAGCATCCAGGGGGCGTACACTGAAGCTTTCTTT
CASIQGAYTEAFF
>TRBV15|.|TRBJ1-1|.
TGTGCCATCAGCAGAGATCGACGGTTCAACACTGAAGCTTTCTTT
CAISRDRRFNTEAFF
>TRBV9|.|TRBJ2-3|many
TGTGCCAGCAGCGTTCAGGATACGCAGTATTTT
CASSVQDTQYF
>TRBV2|TRBD2|TRBJ2-3|many
TGTGCCAGCAGAATAGCGGGAGGGACAGATACGCAGTATTTT
CASRIAGGTDTQYF
>TRBV28|.|TRBJ2-3|many
TGTGCCAGCAGTTTACTATGGGGTGACACAGATACGCAGTATTTT
CASSLLWGDTDTQYF
>TRBV19|.|TRBJ1-6|.
TGTGCCAGTAGTTTTCAGATCGATAATTCACCCCTCCACTTT
CASSFQIDNSPLHF
>TRBV12-3/TRBV12-4|TRBD1|TRBJ2-3|many
TGTGCCAGCAGTCCCGGGACAGCTAGCACAGATACGCAGTATTTT
CASSPGTASTDTQYF